The 6 T cell receptor beta chains below were found in one sample sequenced in a study of kidney transplant recipient with SARS-CoV-2 infection. TCRdb processed the reads anew with MiXCR; each CDR3 protein has one entry. The data show 200,000 to 300,000 distinct CDR3 sequences, 29% seen once. The starting material was a blood sample, obtained at baseline and between days 110 and 120 from a kidney transplant recipient. The receptor source for this set is a male patient aged 30 to 40 who had COVID-19 and was a kidney transplant recipient. Some of the T cells may derive from the graft donor.

This sequence joins TRBV7-8 and TRBJ1-2; D remains ambiguous. V dropped 8 bases and J dropped 7 bases, with 26 bases sitting between them. This CDR3 comprises 16 residues. Germline V gene lookup returns CDR1 SGHVS and CDR2 FQNEAQ. CDR3 amino acids: CASAAAFTRKTCGYTF. The CDR3 coding sequence is TGTGCCAGCGCAGCTGCGTTTACCCGAAAGACCTGTGGCTACACCTTC.

Many counts were recorded for this clonotype. The chain uses TRBV6-5 and TRBJ2-1, with D possibly matching TRBD2 (5 bases). Trimming cost V 6 bases and J 9 bases, with 15 bases left between them. The CDR3 contains 13 residues. CDR1 and CDR2 (germline): MNHEY, SVGAGI. CDR3 bases: TGTGCCAGCAGCAGGACGGAAGAGGGTGAGCAGTTCTTC. It yields the protein CASSRTEEGEQFF.

V gene TRBV10-2 combines with J gene TRBJ1-2; D unclear. There are 17 residues in the CDR3. With 5 bases removed from V and 4 bases from J, the gap between germline ends came to 23 bases. Germline CDR1 reads WSHSY; CDR2 reads SAAADI. CDR3 residues: CASSLDATSRKTYGYTF. CDR3 nucleotides: TGCGCCAGCAGTTTGGATGCCACTTCTAGAAAGACCTATGGCTACACCTTC.

This clonotype was recorded at least ten times. V and J are TRBV7-8 and TRBJ1-5, with TRBD1 matching over 9 bases. Germline CDR1 is SGHVS and CDR2 is FQNEAQ. This CDR3 has 16 residues. V was pared by 4 bases and J by 4 bases, with 8 bases of the junction left unmatched. CDR3 sequence: CASSSQPGQGNQPQHF. CDR3 DNA sequence: TGTGCCAGCAGCTCACAGCCGGGACAGGGTAATCAGCCCCAGCATTTT. Full variable domain (remainder filled in from reference TRBV7-8 and TRBJ1-5): GAGVSQSPRYKVAKRGQDVALRCDPISGHVSLFWYQQALGQGPEFLTYFQNEAQLDKSGLPSDRFFAERPEGSVSTLKIQRTQQEDSAVYLCASSSQPGQGNQPQHFGDGTRLSIL.

In the case of this clonotype: A much larger clone differs by one base, so this may be a read error. V is TRBV6-4 and J is TRBJ2-4, with D hard to call. The CDR3 has 17 amino acids. The germline V gene has CDR1 MRHNA and CDR2 SNTAGT. The CDR3 protein is CASSPVGSHGKTYGCTF. The CDR3 coding sequence is TGTGCCAGCAGTCCCGTTGGCTCACACGGAAAGACCTATGGCTGCACCTTC.

Remarks on this clonotype: This may come from a read error, since a much larger clone is one base off. The chain carries TRBV5-1 and TRBJ2-7; D gene ambiguous. Per germline, CDR1 SGHRS and CDR2 YFSETQ. The V end was cut by 3 bases, the J end by 5 bases, with 12 bases between. CDR3 length equals 13 residues. CDR3 in DNA: TGCGCCAGCAGCTCCTTAAATCGTGACGAGCAGTACTTC. Translation gives CASSSLNRDEQYF. The complete variable domain, with remaining parts taken from reference TRBV5-1 and TRBJ2-7, reads KAGVTQTPRYLIKTRGQQVTLSCSPISGHRSVSWYQQTPGQGLQFLFEYFSETQRNKGNFPGRFSGRQFSNSRSEMNVSTLELGDSALYLCASSSLNRDEQYFGPGTRLTVT.